This TCR beta chain is from a study of lymphopenia after photon versus proton radiotherapy. Study-wide findings and caveats: After lymphocyte nadir, photon-treated repertoires showed oligoclonal expansion, especially CD8+ Temra. Relative stability marked proton patients; photon patients lost diversity and naive cells.

In regard to this clone: Its antigen is not known.

The CDR3 covers 16 residues. V dropped 6 bases and J dropped 0 bases, with 16 bases sitting between them. Germline lookup yields CDR1 MNHNY and CDR2 SVGAGI (reference sequence). The method was immunoSEQ multiplex PCR; TCRdb's version includes in-frame clones alone and lacks a portion of them. The table includes tens of thousands of clones, roughly 90% detected once. The chain uses TRBV6-6 and TRBJ2-3; weak D call: TRBD1 (7 bases). Sequencing was performed on peripheral blood, taken from a patient treated with photon-based radiotherapy. The origin of this receptor is a woman in her sixties or seventies with pancreatic cancer. The CDR3 nucleotides are TGTGCCAGCAGGGCGGGACAGAGACCTAGCACAGATACGCAGTATTTT. It specifies CASRAGQRPSTDTQYF.